Following are 27 T cell receptor beta chains from one sample sequenced in a study of cytomegalovirus exposure and HLA in healthy donors (dated by TCRdb to 2016 to 2017). The library was built by means of the immunoSEQ multiplex PCR assay. A mixture of 60 forward primers for TCR Vbeta segments and 13 reverse primers for TCR Jbeta segments was used in the multiplex PCR. This is the immuneACCESS table as TCRdb keeps it, with only in-frame sequences that have V and J called. A part of the clones is gone; compared with another copy, unresolved V genes explain less than half, and the rest is unexplained. The sample records around 160,000 clones, approximately 82% of which are singletons. Of the sample, roughly 5% falls within the top ten clones. The material sequenced was PBMCs. These receptors originate from a male donor in good health and CMV-seronegative.

The chain carries TRBV4-1 and TRBJ2-5; 8 nucleotides line up with TRBD2. This CDR3 is 18 amino acids long. The V segment lost 0 bases and the J segment 4 bases; nucleotides outside the gene matches: 13. Germline V gene lookup returns CDR1 MGHRA and CDR2 YSYEKL. The CDR3: CASSQDVLAGGRRETQYF. CDR3 DNA sequence: TGCGCCAGCAGCCAAGACGTGTTGGCGGGGGGCCGCCGAGAGACCCAGTACTTC.

The chain employs TRBV4-2 and TRBJ2-2, with 9 nucleotides matching TRBD2. This CDR3 contains 15 residues. Germline V CDR1 and CDR2: LGHNA, YNFKEQ. V lost 3 bases and J lost 4; bases outside the gene matches: 3. CDR3 sequence: CASSQRGGLTGELFF. The CDR3, as DNA: TGTGCCAGCAGCCAGCGGGGGGGCCTCACCGGGGAGCTGTTTTTT.

This sequence joins TRBV4-1 and TRBJ1-5, with D possibly TRBD1 on 5 matching bases. V was pared by 2 bases and J by 7 bases, with 12 bases between. Germline assignment: CDR1 MGHRA and CDR2 YSYEKL. The CDR3 totals 14 residues. This chain's CDR3 is CASSQSGLGQPQHF. In nucleotides, the CDR3 is TGCGCCAGCAGCCAATCAGGGCTTGGACAGCCCCAGCATTTT.

The chain has TRBV28 and TRBJ1-2; TRBD1 matches 8 bases. CDR1 is MDHEN, CDR2 SYDVKM, per germline. The CDR3 is made up of 13 amino acids. J gave up 6 bases and V 8 bases, and 8 bases lay outside the gene matches. This CDR3 reads CASLSPGGDGYTF. Written as DNA, the CDR3 is TGTGCCAGCCTCTCGCCAGGGGGCGATGGCTACACCTTC.

In this sample, this clone turned up once. The junction shows a germline mismatch at one end, possibly a read error. The V gene is TRBV2, the J gene TRBJ1-1, with 9 bases lining up with TRBD1. CDR3 length equals 15 residues. From germline, CDR1 is SNHLY and CDR2 FYNNEI. The chain's CDR3 is CASTEQGARGTEAFF. DNA for the CDR3: TGTGCCAGCACTGAACAGGGGGCGCGCGGCACTGAAGCTTTCTTT.

This chain uses TRBV15 with TRBJ1-2; D is perhaps TRBD1 (5 bases). The CDR3 runs 11 residues. Trimming pared 6 bases from V and 7 bases from J, leaving 9 bases between. Germline CDR1 and CDR2: LNHNV and YYDKDF (reference sequence). CDR3 bases: TGTGCCACCAGTGGGCAGGGTGGCTACACCTTC. This encodes CATSGQGGYTF. Variable domain in full (rest from reference TRBV15 and TRBJ1-2): DAMVIQNPRYQVTQFGKPVTLSCSQTLNHNVMYWYQQKSSQAPKLLFHYYDKDFNNEADTPDNFQSRRPNTSFCFLDIRSPGLGDTAMYLCATSGQGGYTFGSGTRLTVV.

The J gene is TRBJ1-1, the V gene TRBV9, with 9 bases aligning to TRBD1. The J segment lost 2 bases and the V segment lost 3 bases, leaving 8 bases of the junction unmatched. Germline CDR1 reads SGDLS; CDR2 reads YYNGEE. The CDR3 is 16 residues long. CDR3 bases: TGTGCCAGCAGCGGAACAGGGGGCGGGTTAAACACTGAAGCTTTCTTT. It yields the protein CASSGTGGGLNTEAFF.

V gene TRBV9 combines with J gene TRBJ2-1; D remains ambiguous. Germline V gives CDR1 SGDLS, CDR2 YYNGEE. Trimming removed 3 bases at V and 10 bases at J, with 8 bases between. The CDR3 covers 11 residues. CDR3 bases: TGTGCCAGCAGCGGGCGGCGCGAGCAGTTCTTC. It is translated as CASSGRREQFF.

The chain uses TRBV10-3 and TRBJ2-1; TRBD2 matches 11 bases. The CDR3 spans 15 residues. V lost 4 bases and J lost 5; bases outside the gene matches: 4. Germline CDR1 is ENHRY and CDR2 is SYGVKD. CDR3 amino acids: CAISGLAGLNNEQFF. The CDR3 DNA reads as TGTGCCATCAGTGGACTAGCGGGGCTTAACAATGAGCAGTTCTTC.

This chain links TRBV29-1 with TRBJ2-5, with D possibly TRBD1 on 7 matching bases. The CDR3 totals 12 residues. Germline assignment: CDR1 SQVTM and CDR2 ANQGSEA. The DNA for the CDR3 is TGCGCGGGGACCGCAGGGGGAGAGACCCAGTACTTC. Encoded protein: CAGTAGGETQYF.

The chain employs TRBV2 and TRBJ2-7, with D possibly matching TRBD2 (5 bases). Germline values: CDR1 SNHLY, CDR2 FYNNEI. V lost 6 bases to trimming and J lost 7 bases, with 13 bases between them. This CDR3 contains 12 residues. The CDR3, as DNA: TGTGCCAGCAGAACTGGACGAGGGGAGCAGTACTTC. The encoded protein is CASRTGRGEQYF.

The rearrangement links TRBV6-6 to TRBJ2-2, with TRBD2 identical over 10 bases. The V segment lost 5 bases and the J segment 1 base; nucleotides outside the gene matches: 4. The CDR3 consists of 16 residues. Germline CDR1 reads MNHNY; CDR2 reads SVGAGI (reference sequence). CDR3 bases: TGTGCCAGCAGTAAAGGACTAGCGGTGAACACCGGGGAGCTGTTTTTT. It yields the protein CASSKGLAVNTGELFF.

The chain carries TRBV28 and TRBJ2-7, with a weak D call TRBD2 (5 bases). This CDR3 contains 15 residues. V lost 2 bases and J lost 3, with 14 bases in between. CDR1 and CDR2 from the germline V gene are MDHEN and SYDVKM. The CDR3 coding sequence is TGTGCCAGCAGTTTAGACGGGGAATGGCTCTACGAGCAGTACTTC. It specifies CASSLDGEWLYEQYF.

This clone showed up just a few times. The CDR3 DNA is TGTGCCAGCAGTGACTCGACGGGAGGGCCCAATGAGCAGTTCTTC. This translates into CASSDSTGGPNEQFF. The genes are TRBV6-4 and TRBJ2-1, with 8 nucleotides matching TRBD2. This CDR3 is 15 amino acids long. Germline-derived CDR1 and CDR2 are MRHNA and SNTAGT. Trimming took 0 bases from V and 6 from J; bases not matched to a gene: 4.

The gene calls are TRBV25-1 and TRBJ1-2; D remains ambiguous. The V end was cut by 1 base, the J end by 0 bases, with 15 bases between. CDR1 is MGHDK and CDR2 is SYGVNS in the germline V gene. The CDR3 totals 17 residues. The CDR3 bases are TGTGCCAGCAGTGAATGGGAGCGAGGAGTCACTAACTATGGCTACACCTTC. It yields the protein CASSEWERGVTNYGYTF.

There are a few counts of this clone. The chain combines TRBV10-3 with TRBJ2-7; 13 nucleotides line up with TRBD2. The ends lost 4 bases at V and 4 bases at J; junction bases unmatched: 4. CDR1 and CDR2 from the germline V gene are ENHRY and SYGVKD. The CDR3 contains 15 residues. The CDR3: CAISGGLAGQYEQYF. Written as DNA, the CDR3 is TGTGCCATCAGTGGGGGACTAGCGGGACAATACGAGCAGTACTTC.

This chain links TRBV7-2 with TRBJ2-7, with 12 bases that match TRBD2. Germline assignment: CDR1 SGHTA and CDR2 FQGNSA. The V gene end was trimmed by 3 bases and the J gene end by 7 bases; junction bases not matched to a gene: 7. The CDR3 has 15 amino acids. DNA of the CDR3: TGTGCCAGCAGCTTCCGACTAGCGGGAGATCGGGAGCAGTACTTC. Amino acid sequence: CASSFRLAGDREQYF.

The chain combines TRBV5-1 with TRBJ2-3, with TRBD2 identical over 7 bases. Germline CDR1 SGHRS, CDR2 YFSETQ. Trimming at V came to 4 bases and at J to 2 bases, leaving 13 bases not matched to a gene. CDR3 length: 17 residues. As DNA, the CDR3 is TGCGCCAGCAGCCCGTGGGGTCTGGGAGGGGACACAGATACGCAGTATTTT. Translating gives CASSPWGLGGDTDTQYF.

The J gene is TRBJ2-7, the V gene TRBV5-1; D possibly corresponds to TRBD1 (6 bases). Germline V gives CDR1 SGHRS, CDR2 YFSETQ. The CDR3 is 14 amino acids. With 2 bases removed from V and 2 bases from J, the gap between germline ends came to 11 bases. The CDR3: CASSLPGQTYEQYF. DNA for the CDR3: TGCGCCAGCAGCTTACCGGGACAAACCTACGAGCAGTACTTC.

Details on this clone: The germline gene is not matched at one end of the junction; a read error may be the cause. The rearrangement uses TRBV4-1 and TRBJ1-1, with D possibly TRBD1 on 5 matching bases. Germline V gives CDR1 MGHRA, CDR2 YSYEKL. The CDR3 is made up of 15 amino acids. The DNA for the CDR3 is TGCGCCAGCAGCCAGAGGACACCCATGAACACTGGAGCTTTCTTT. It yields the protein CASSQRTPMNTGAFF.

On this clone itself: One end of the junction varies from germline; a read error may be responsible. CDR3 DNA sequence: TGTTCCAGCAGCTTAGCGCTGGGGGGAAGTGGCTACACCTTC. Protein product: CSSSLALGGSGYTF. The chain recombines TRBV7-9 with TRBJ1-2, with D possibly TRBD1 on 5 matching bases. CDR3 length: 14 residues. Germline V gives CDR1 SEHNR, CDR2 FQNEAQ (reference sequence).

This clone showed up just a few times. V gene TRBV27 combines with J gene TRBJ1-1; D is unclear. This CDR3 has 20 amino acids. The ends were cut back, 1 base at V and 5 bases at J, with 29 bases in the middle. CDR1 and CDR2 (germline): MNHEY, SMNVEV (reference sequence). The CDR3 DNA reads as TGTGCCAGCAGTTTATTGCCCGCGGGGATGGGCTTACACCGGAGGACTGAAGCTTTCTTT. It translates to CASSLLPAGMGLHRRTEAFF.

The chain employs TRBV19 and TRBJ2-1, with 7 bases aligning to TRBD1. Per germline, CDR1 LNHDA and CDR2 SQIVND (reference sequence). The CDR3 is made up of 15 amino acids. The ends lost 3 bases at V and 10 bases at J; junction bases unmatched: 12. This CDR3 is CASSMHGDSLGEQFF. The CDR3 DNA is TGTGCCAGTAGTATGCATGGGGACAGTTTAGGGGAGCAGTTCTTC.

In this sample, this clone turned up a few times. The genes are TRBV29-1 and TRBJ2-7; maybe TRBD1 (6 bases). V gave up 7 bases and J gave up 5 bases, with 15 bases separating them. CDR1 and CDR2 (germline): SQVTM, ANQGSEA. The CDR3 has 12 residues. The chain's CDR3 is CSAYRVPHEQYF. The CDR3 nucleotides are TGCAGCGCTTACAGGGTCCCCCACGAGCAGTACTTC.

In nucleotides, the CDR3 is TGTGCCAGCGTTGCATCGGGACAGCTTGGCTACGAGCAGTACTTC. Translating it yields CASVASGQLGYEQYF. The rearrangement joins TRBV11-2 to TRBJ2-7; 7 positions agree with TRBD1. The CDR3 consists of 15 residues. Germline V gene lookup returns CDR1 SGHAT and CDR2 FQNNGV. Trimming took 8 bases from V and 3 from J; bases not matched to a gene: 13.

V gene TRBV20-1 combines with J gene TRBJ2-3; 7 nucleotides match TRBD2. The CDR3 consists of 11 residues. Trimming cost V 6 bases and J 6 bases; bases outside gene matches: 3. Germline-derived CDR1 and CDR2 are DFQATT and SNEGSKA (reference sequence). CDR3: CSAGTTDTQYF. The CDR3 DNA follows: TGCAGTGCAGGGACTACGGATACGCAGTATTTT.

The gene calls are TRBV28 and TRBJ2-3; 7 positions match TRBD2. Trimming at V came to 4 bases and at J to 6 bases, leaving 10 bases not matched to a gene. CDR3 length: 15 amino acids. From germline, CDR1 is MDHEN and CDR2 SYDVKM. CDR3 DNA sequence: TGTGCCAGCAGTTCCTTTGCGGGAGATGGGGATACGCAGTATTTT. This sequence encodes CASSSFAGDGDTQYF. Using reference TRBV28 and TRBJ2-3 for the parts outside the CDR3, the full variable domain is DVKVTQSSRYLVKRTGEKVFLECVQDMDHENMFWYRQDPGLGLRLIYFSYDVKMKEKGDIPEGYSVSREKKERFSLILESASTNQTSMYLCASSSFAGDGDTQYFGPGTRLTVL.